This TCR beta chain was found in a study of blood T cells in healthy people across ages. Each sample gave at least 6 million isolated PBMCs. V shed 0 bases and J shed 0 bases, with 11 bases lying between them. CDR3 length equals 16 residues. Germline V gene lookup returns CDR1 SGDLS and CDR2 YYNGEE. Then a second PCR, running about 6 to 12 cycles, was carried out with a sample-barcoded 5' primer and a J-beta primer mix. MiXCR was run by TCRdb on the 5' RACE reads, yielding one entry per CDR3 protein. The profile shows hundreds of thousands of distinct CDR3 sequences, nearly 60% of them singletons. The gene calls are TRBV9 and TRBJ2-3, with a tentative D call TRBD2 (5 bases). This sequence originates from a man under 40 in good health. Specimen: blood. CDR3 sequence reads: CASSVAQRTSTDTQYF. DNA for the CDR3: TGTGCCAGCAGCGTAGCCCAACGGACTAGCACAGATACGCAGTATTTT.